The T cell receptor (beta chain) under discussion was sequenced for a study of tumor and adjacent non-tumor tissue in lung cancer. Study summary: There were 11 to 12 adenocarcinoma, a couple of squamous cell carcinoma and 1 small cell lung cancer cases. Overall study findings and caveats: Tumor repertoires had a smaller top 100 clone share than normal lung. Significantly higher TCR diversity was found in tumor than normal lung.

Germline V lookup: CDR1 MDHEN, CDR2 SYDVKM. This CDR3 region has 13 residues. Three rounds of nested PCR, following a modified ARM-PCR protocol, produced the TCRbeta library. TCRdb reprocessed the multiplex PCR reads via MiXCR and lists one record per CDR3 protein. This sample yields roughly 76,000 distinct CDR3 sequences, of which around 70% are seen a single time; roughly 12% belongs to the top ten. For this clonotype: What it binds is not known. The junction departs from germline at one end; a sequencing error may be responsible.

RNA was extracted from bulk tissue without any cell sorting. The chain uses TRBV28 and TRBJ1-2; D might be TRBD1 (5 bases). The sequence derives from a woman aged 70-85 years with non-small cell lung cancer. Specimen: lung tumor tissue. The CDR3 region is CTSSAGGNYGYTF. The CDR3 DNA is TGTACCAGCAGTGCGGGGGGTAATTATGGCTACACCTTC.